Detailed here is one T cell receptor (beta chain). Followed longitudinally, the Seattle patients had been enrolled during active infection. Authors' methods: Nucleated cell number was recorded as an estimate derived from reference gene primer amplification. Repertoires were generated with immunoSEQ multiplex PCR, while TCRdb's copy carries only in-frame clones and drops some. The D gene and trimming were derived from the DNA, and the V and J assignments and clone size from that table. The sample carries about 110,000 clones, over 60% recorded once. This record belongs to a study of blood T cell repertoires in COVID-19. Study as a whole: Acute-phase and convalescent COVID-19 samples originated in the United States, Italy and Spain. PBMCs, B-cell-depleted T cells, or T cells provided the cDNA or gDNA that made up the material.

This CDR3 has 15 amino acids. Looked up from germline, CDR1 is MNHEY and CDR2 is SMNVEV (reference sequence). V trimming: 6 bases; J trimming: 6 bases; junction bases outside the gene matches: 11. The sequencing input was peripheral blood. The chain is built from TRBV27 and TRBJ2-3, with TRBD1 identical over 8 bases. The clonotype comes from a man older than 75 with COVID-19, enrolled during active disease. CDR3 sequence reads: CASRPGVTGGDTQYF. The CDR3 nucleotides read TGTGCCAGCAGACCCGGGGTAACAGGGGGGGATACGCAGTATTTT.